The 4 T cell receptor beta chains given below trace back to one sample, sequenced in a study of PD-1 blockade in classical Hodgkin lymphoma. Each patient relapsed following autologous stem cell transplantation, and prior brentuximab vedotin exposure differed. Produced via immunoSEQ multiplex PCR; TCRdb's table is partial and in-frame only. The sample consists of about 98,000 clones, over 85% of them appearing once. This sample comprised peripheral blood mononuclear cells (PBMCs), obtained at baseline. These receptors all come from a human donor with classical Hodgkin lymphoma.

The V call is TRBV5-6, the J call TRBJ2-4, with D uncertain. This CDR3 is built from 14 residues. Trimming cost V 2 bases and J 0 bases, with 6 bases left between them. The germline CDR1 and CDR2 sequences are SGHDT and YYEEEE. CDR3 sequence reads: CASSFQQAKNIQYF. In DNA, the CDR3 is TGTGCCAGCAGCTTCCAGCAAGCCAAAAACATTCAGTACTTC.

This rearrangement joins TRBV27 to TRBJ1-1; TRBD1 matches 9 bases. This CDR3 is 15 amino acids long. The V gene's germline CDR1 is MNHEY and CDR2 SMNVEV (reference sequence). The J segment lost 11 bases and the V segment lost 7 bases, leaving 17 bases of the junction unmatched. CDR3 coding DNA: TGTGCCAGCAAAGAACCGGGACAGGGATTTGGGGGCGCTTTCTTT. Translation: CASKEPGQGFGGAFF.

The chain links TRBV28 to TRBJ1-2; D is unclear. The CDR3 sequence is 12 residues long. CDR1 and CDR2 (germline): MDHEN, SYDVKM. V lost 4 bases, J lost 8 bases, and 11 bases lay in between. Written as DNA, the CDR3 is TGTGCCAGCAGTTCCGCTGGGTTGGGCTACACCTTC. Encoded protein: CASSSAGLGYTF.

The genes are TRBV29-1 and TRBJ1-1, with D uncertain. V gave up 6 bases and J gave up 3 bases, with 14 bases separating them. The germline V gene has CDR1 SQVTM and CDR2 ANQGSEA. The CDR3 spans 13 residues. CDR3 DNA: TGCAGCGTCTCCCCGACGGTAGACACTGAAGCTTTCTTT. Translating it yields CSVSPTVDTEAFF.